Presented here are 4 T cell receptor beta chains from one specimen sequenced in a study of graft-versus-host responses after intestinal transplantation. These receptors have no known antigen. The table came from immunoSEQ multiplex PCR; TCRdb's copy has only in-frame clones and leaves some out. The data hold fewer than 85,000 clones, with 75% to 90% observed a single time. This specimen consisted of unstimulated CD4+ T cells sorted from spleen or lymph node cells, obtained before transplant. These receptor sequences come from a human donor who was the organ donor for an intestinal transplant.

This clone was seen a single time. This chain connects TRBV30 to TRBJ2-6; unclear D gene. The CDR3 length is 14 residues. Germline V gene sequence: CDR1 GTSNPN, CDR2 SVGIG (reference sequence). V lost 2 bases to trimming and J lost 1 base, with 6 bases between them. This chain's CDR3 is CAWSFRSGANVLTF. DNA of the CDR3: TGTGCCTGGAGTTTCCGGTCTGGGGCCAACGTCCTGACTTTC.

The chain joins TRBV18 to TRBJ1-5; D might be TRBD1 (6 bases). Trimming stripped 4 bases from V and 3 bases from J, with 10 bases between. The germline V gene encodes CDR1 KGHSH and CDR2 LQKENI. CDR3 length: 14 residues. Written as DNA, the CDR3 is TGTGCCAGCTCACTCGGACAGATCAATCAGCCCCAGCATTTT. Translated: CASSLGQINQPQHF.

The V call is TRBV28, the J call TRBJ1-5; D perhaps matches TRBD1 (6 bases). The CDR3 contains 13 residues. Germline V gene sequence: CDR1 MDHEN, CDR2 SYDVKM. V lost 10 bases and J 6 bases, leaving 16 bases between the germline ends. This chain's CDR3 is CATENRETQPQHF. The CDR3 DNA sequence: TGTGCCACCGAGAACAGGGAGACTCAGCCCCAGCATTTT.

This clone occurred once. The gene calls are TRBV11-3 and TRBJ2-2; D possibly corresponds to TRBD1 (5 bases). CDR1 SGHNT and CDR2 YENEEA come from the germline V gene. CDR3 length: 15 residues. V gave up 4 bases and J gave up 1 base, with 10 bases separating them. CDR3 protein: CASSSQALNTGELFF. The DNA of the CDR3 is TGTGCCAGCAGCTCACAGGCTTTGAACACCGGGGAGCTGTTTTTT.